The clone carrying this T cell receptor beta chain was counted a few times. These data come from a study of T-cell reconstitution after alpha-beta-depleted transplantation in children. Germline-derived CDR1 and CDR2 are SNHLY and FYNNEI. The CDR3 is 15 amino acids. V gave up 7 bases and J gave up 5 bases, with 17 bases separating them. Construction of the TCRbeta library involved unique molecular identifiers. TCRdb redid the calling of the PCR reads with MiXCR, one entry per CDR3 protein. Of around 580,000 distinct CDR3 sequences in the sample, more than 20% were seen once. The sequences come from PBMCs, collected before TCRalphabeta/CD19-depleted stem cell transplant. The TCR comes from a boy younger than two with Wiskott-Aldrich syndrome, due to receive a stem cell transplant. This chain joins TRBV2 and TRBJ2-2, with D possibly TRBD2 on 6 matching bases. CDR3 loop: CASNRDGEVTGELFF. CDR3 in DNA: TGTGCCAGCAATCGGGACGGGGAGGTTACCGGGGAGCTGTTTTTT.